The T cell receptor (beta chain) under discussion was sequenced for a study of response to subunit inactivated influenza vaccine (dated by TCRdb to about 2018). About the full investigation: Deep quantitative T cell receptor repertoire profiling was used in the study to track responses to a trivalent subunit inactivated influenza vaccine. Results the study describes overall, beyond this receptor: The authors proposed that each seasonal influenza vaccination may bring in only a limited number of new T cells.

The method was RT-PCR. The sequencer listed for this sample is Illumina HiSeq 2500. TCRdb reprocessed the public reads (quality trimming at Q25 with fastp, clone calling with MiXCR) and kept in-frame beta chains. Every entry covers one CDR3 protein and lists the most common genes and DNA from its rows. Within this sample are some 640,000 distinct CDR3 sequences, with approximately 14% of them counted one time only. The ten biggest clones cover 5.5% to 8% of the sample. A note on this clonotype: The antigen it recognizes is unknown. No much larger clone exists at a distance of one base, and base qualities are not known.

The germline V gene (reference sequence) yields GTSNPN for CDR1 and SVGIG for CDR2. The CDR3 goes from the cysteine to the phenylalanine over 16 residues. Here the CDR3 DNA is all that survives: 48 bases in frame from base 1. Trimming removed 1 base from V and 4 bases from J; the gene matches leave 2 bases unexplained. This sequence uses TRBV30 and TRBJ2-1; 15 junctional bases match TRBD2. The receptor's source is a middle-aged man who received an inactivated influenza vaccine. Donor details come from another sample of the same person, matched by shared clones. The sample in question was PBMCs from blood, obtained 14 to 15 days before vaccination. The CDR3 protein: CAWSGTSGGAYNEQFF. The DNA sequence is given as TGTGCCTGGAGTGGGACTAGCGGGGGGGCGTACAATGAGCAGTTCTTC. When the CDR3 is completed using the reference TRBV30 and TRBJ2-1 genes on either side, the full variable domain is SQTIHQWPATLVQPVGSPLSLECTVEGTSNPNLYWYRQAAGRGLQLLFYSVGIGQISSEVPQNLSASRPQDRQFILSSKKLLLSDSGFYLCAWSGTSGGAYNEQFFGPGTRLTVL.